This is a list of T cell receptor beta chains from one sample in a study of read filtering for tumor transcriptome and immune sequencing. TCRdb independently ran MiXCR on the reads; one entry per CDR3 protein. The data contain around 58,000 distinct CDR3 sequences, approximately 15% of them singletons. The sample was a population of CD138-negative cells sorted from bone marrow. These receptor sequences come from a donor aged 40 or older with multiple myeloma. Both conserved end residues are part of each CDR3. D genes are given only for firm matches. Clone sizes are given selectively: once, few, many, or a class where the clone is expanded.

CDR3nt: TGTGCCAGTGGCCCCCCGGGACTAAACTACAATGAGCAGTTCTTC; CDR3aa: CASGPPGLNYNEQFF; j_gene: TRBJ2-1; v_gene: TRBV19; len: 15; d_gene: TRBD2; abundance: many
CDR3nt: TGCAGTGCTAGAGGGACTAGCTACCCCAATGAGCAGTTCTTC; CDR3aa: CSARGTSYPNEQFF; j_gene: TRBJ2-1; v_gene: TRBV20-1; len: 14; d_gene: TRBD2; abundance: many
CDR3nt: TGTGCCAGCAGCCGCGGCGGGTGGATAAATCAGCCCCAGCATTTT; CDR3aa: CASSRGGWINQPQHF; j_gene: TRBJ1-5; v_gene: TRBV7-9; len: 15; d_gene: NA; abundance: many
CDR3nt: TGTGCCAGCAGTTACTTGGGGGGAGGCCCCTACGAGCAGTACTTC; CDR3aa: CASSYLGGGPYEQYF; j_gene: TRBJ2-7; v_gene: TRBV6-2/TRBV6-3; len: 15; d_gene: NA; abundance: many
CDR3nt: TGCGCCAGCAGCTTCGGCGGGGTTGGCAATCAGCCCCAGCATTTT; CDR3aa: CASSFGGVGNQPQHF; j_gene: TRBJ1-5; v_gene: TRBV5-1; len: 15; d_gene: NA; abundance: many
CDR3nt: TGCAGCGTTGAAGATTTGGGACTAGCGGGAGCCCAAGGACCCCAAAGCACAGATACGCAGTATTTT; CDR3aa: CSVEDLGLAGAQGPQSTDTQYF; j_gene: TRBJ2-3; v_gene: TRBV29-1; len: 22; d_gene: TRBD2; abundance: few
CDR3nt: TGTGCCAGCAGCTCCCTCCCAGAGCAGTTCTTC; CDR3aa: CASSSLPEQFF; j_gene: TRBJ2-1; v_gene: TRBV7-2; len: 11; d_gene: NA; abundance: many
CDR3nt: TGCGCCAGCAGCCAATCTCAGGGCCCGGATAGCCAGCAGTTCTTC; CDR3aa: CASSQSQGPDSQQFF; j_gene: TRBJ2-1; v_gene: TRBV4-3; len: 15; d_gene: NA; abundance: many
CDR3nt: TGCAGTGCTAGAACCGGGAGGGCCTACAATGAGCAGTTCTTC; CDR3aa: CSARTGRAYNEQFF; j_gene: TRBJ2-1; v_gene: TRBV20-1; len: 14; d_gene: TRBD2; abundance: many
CDR3nt: TGCAGCGTTGAGTTGGACCAGGGGGCCACTGAAGCTTTCTTT; CDR3aa: CSVELDQGATEAFF; j_gene: TRBJ1-1; v_gene: TRBV29-1; len: 14; d_gene: TRBD1; abundance: many
CDR3nt: TGTGCCAGCAGTTTAGGCAGGGTAACTGAAGCTTTCTTT; CDR3aa: CASSLGRVTEAFF; j_gene: TRBJ1-1; v_gene: TRBV27; len: 13; d_gene: NA; abundance: many
CDR3nt: TGCGCCAGCAGCCGATACTCTGGGCAGGGACCCTACGAGCAGTACTTC; CDR3aa: CASSRYSGQGPYEQYF; j_gene: TRBJ2-7; v_gene: TRBV4-3; len: 16; d_gene: NA; abundance: many
CDR3nt: TGTGCCAGCAGCGCACTAGCGGGACGAACCGGGGAGCTGTTTTTT; CDR3aa: CASSALAGRTGELFF; j_gene: TRBJ2-2; v_gene: TRBV9; len: 15; d_gene: TRBD2; abundance: many
CDR3nt: TGTGCCAGCAGCCCCAGGACTGAAGCTTTCTTT; CDR3aa: CASSPRTEAFF; j_gene: TRBJ1-1; v_gene: TRBV6-2/TRBV6-3; len: 11; d_gene: NA; abundance: many
CDR3nt: TGCAGTGCTTGCCCAAGAACTAGCGGGAGGGTCACCGGGGAGCTGTTTTTT; CDR3aa: CSACPRTSGRVTGELFF; j_gene: TRBJ2-2; v_gene: TRBV20-1; len: 17; d_gene: TRBD2; abundance: NA
CDR3nt: TGTGCCAGCAGCTTGGGAGGACTAGCGGTCTACAATGAGCAGTTCTTC; CDR3aa: CASSLGGLAVYNEQFF; j_gene: TRBJ2-1; v_gene: TRBV5-6; len: 16; d_gene: TRBD2; abundance: many
CDR3nt: TGTGCCAGCAGTCCGCCGGGACTAGTTTTCACCGGGGAGCTGTTTTTT; CDR3aa: CASSPPGLVFTGELFF; j_gene: TRBJ2-2; v_gene: TRBV27; len: 16; d_gene: TRBD2; abundance: many
CDR3nt: TGTGCCAGCAGTTACCTAGCACGAGAGTGGCAGTACTTC; CDR3aa: CASSYLAREWQYF; j_gene: TRBJ2-7; v_gene: TRBV6-6; len: 13; d_gene: NA; abundance: many
CDR3nt: TGTGCCAGCAGCCGGGCAGGGAGCAATCAGCCCCAGCATTTT; CDR3aa: CASSRAGSNQPQHF; j_gene: TRBJ1-5; v_gene: TRBV7-9; len: 14; d_gene: NA; abundance: NA
CDR3nt: TGCGCCAGCAGCTTCGGGGGTATAGGGAACACTGAAGCTTTCTTT; CDR3aa: CASSFGGIGNTEAFF; j_gene: TRBJ1-1; v_gene: TRBV5-1; len: 15; d_gene: NA; abundance: NA
CDR3nt: TGTGCCAGCAGCCAAGCCACCTACAATCAGCCCCAGCATTTT; CDR3aa: CASSQATYNQPQHF; j_gene: TRBJ1-5; v_gene: TRBV3-1; len: 14; d_gene: NA; abundance: many
CDR3nt: TGCAGTGCTAGAGATGACGGAAGCTCCTACGAGCAGTACTTC; CDR3aa: CSARDDGSSYEQYF; j_gene: TRBJ2-7; v_gene: TRBV20-1; len: 14; d_gene: NA; abundance: many
CDR3nt: TGTGCCTCACAGGGGACGATTAATCAGCCCCAGCATTTT; CDR3aa: CASQGTINQPQHF; j_gene: TRBJ1-5; v_gene: TRBV24-1; len: 13; d_gene: TRBD1; abundance: once
CDR3nt: TGTGCCAGCAGCCCAATGACAGCCTTCGGCTATGGCTACACCTTC; CDR3aa: CASSPMTAFGYGYTF; j_gene: TRBJ1-2; v_gene: TRBV4-2; len: 15; d_gene: NA; abundance: many
CDR3nt: TGCAGCGCCCTGTCGAGTCTTGATCAGCCCCAGCATTTT; CDR3aa: CSALSSLDQPQHF; j_gene: TRBJ1-5; v_gene: TRBV29-1; len: 13; d_gene: NA; abundance: NA
CDR3nt: TGTGCCAGCAGTGAAAATACTGGCGAACAAGAGACCCAGTACTTC; CDR3aa: CASSENTGEQETQYF; j_gene: TRBJ2-5; v_gene: TRBV25-1; len: 15; d_gene: NA; abundance: few
CDR3nt: TGTGCCAGCAGCTTTAGGACAGCATCCTACGAGCAGTACTTC; CDR3aa: CASSFRTASYEQYF; j_gene: TRBJ2-7; v_gene: TRBV7-2; len: 14; d_gene: NA; abundance: many
CDR3nt: TGTGCCAGCAGGGGACTAGCCAATGAGCAGTTCTTC; CDR3aa: CASRGLANEQFF; j_gene: TRBJ2-1; v_gene: TRBV5-1; len: 12; d_gene: TRBD2; abundance: large
CDR3nt: TGCAGTGCTGATAAGCAGGGAAATGAGCAGTTCTTC; CDR3aa: CSADKQGNEQFF; j_gene: TRBJ2-1; v_gene: TRBV20-1; len: 12; d_gene: NA; abundance: many
CDR3nt: TGTGCCACCAGTGATGGATACAATGAGCAGTTCTTC; CDR3aa: CATSDGYNEQFF; j_gene: TRBJ2-1; v_gene: TRBV24-1; len: 12; d_gene: NA; abundance: NA
CDR3nt: TGCGCCAGCAGCCAGGGTGGCTCTGAAGCTTTCTTT; CDR3aa: CASSQGGSEAFF; j_gene: TRBJ1-1; v_gene: TRBV4-1; len: 12; d_gene: NA; abundance: NA
CDR3nt: TGTGCCAGCAGTTTTGCAGGGATGAATCAGCCCCAGCATTTT; CDR3aa: CASSFAGMNQPQHF; j_gene: TRBJ1-5; v_gene: TRBV12-3/TRBV12-4; len: 14; d_gene: NA; abundance: many
CDR3nt: TGCAGTGCTAGAGATCTGGCGGGAATGAGCTCCTACAATGAGCAGTTCTTC; CDR3aa: CSARDLAGMSSYNEQFF; j_gene: TRBJ2-1; v_gene: TRBV20-1; len: 17; d_gene: NA; abundance: many
CDR3nt: TGTGCCAGCAGTTACTCGCGACAGGGCTTGAACACTGAAGCTTTCTTT; CDR3aa: CASSYSRQGLNTEAFF; j_gene: TRBJ1-1; v_gene: TRBV6-2/TRBV6-3; len: 16; d_gene: TRBD1; abundance: few
CDR3nt: TGTGCCAGCAGCTTAAATTGGAGGCAGGATTATAATGAGCAGTTCTTC; CDR3aa: CASSLNWRQDYNEQFF; j_gene: TRBJ2-1; v_gene: TRBV7-3; len: 16; d_gene: NA; abundance: many
CDR3nt: TGTGCCAGCATAGGGACAGCGTCCACCGGGGAGCTGTTTTTT; CDR3aa: CASIGTASTGELFF; j_gene: TRBJ2-2; v_gene: TRBV6-1; len: 14; d_gene: TRBD1; abundance: NA
CDR3nt: TGCAGTGCGCATCCGGGACTGAACTCCTACGAGCAGTACTTC; CDR3aa: CSAHPGLNSYEQYF; j_gene: TRBJ2-7; v_gene: TRBV20-1; len: 14; d_gene: NA; abundance: few
CDR3nt: TGTGCCAGCAGGCGGGGAGGGATTGTAGGAGAGACCCAGTACTTC; CDR3aa: CASRRGGIVGETQYF; j_gene: TRBJ2-5; v_gene: TRBV7-2; len: 15; d_gene: TRBD2; abundance: NA
CDR3nt: TGTGCCAGCAGCTTTGGTTCTAGTTCGTCCTATGAGCAGTTCTTC; CDR3aa: CASSFGSSSSYEQFF; j_gene: TRBJ2-1; v_gene: TRBV11-3; len: 15; d_gene: NA; abundance: many
CDR3nt: TGCAGCGTTGATCCTAGGCCGGGACAGGGAAGAAAACGTGATGGCTACACCTTC; CDR3aa: CSVDPRPGQGRKRDGYTF; j_gene: TRBJ1-2; v_gene: TRBV29-1; len: 18; d_gene: TRBD1; abundance: many
CDR3nt: TGCAGCGTTGTTGGGGGATCGAACACTGAAGCTTTCTTT; CDR3aa: CSVVGGSNTEAFF; j_gene: TRBJ1-1; v_gene: TRBV29-1; len: 13; d_gene: NA; abundance: many
CDR3nt: TGTGCCAGCAGCTCCGACGGAAATCAAGAGACCCAGTACTTC; CDR3aa: CASSSDGNQETQYF; j_gene: TRBJ2-5; v_gene: TRBV7-2; len: 14; d_gene: NA; abundance: few
CDR3nt: TGTGCCAGCAGAAACTCGGGCGTGCACTACGAGCAGTACTTC; CDR3aa: CASRNSGVHYEQYF; j_gene: TRBJ2-7; v_gene: TRBV7-2; len: 14; d_gene: NA; abundance: NA
CDR3nt: TGTGCCAGCAGCCAGATCTTCCAAGAGACCCAGTACTTC; CDR3aa: CASSQIFQETQYF; j_gene: TRBJ2-5; v_gene: TRBV11-3; len: 13; d_gene: NA; abundance: many
CDR3nt: TGTGCCAGCAGTTACTCGAGAGCGGGAGGGTGGTTGGAGACCCAGTACTTC; CDR3aa: CASSYSRAGGWLETQYF; j_gene: TRBJ2-5; v_gene: TRBV6-5; len: 17; d_gene: TRBD2; abundance: many
CDR3nt: TGTGCCAGCAGCAATCTAGGACTAGCGCCATCCTACGAGCAGTACTTC; CDR3aa: CASSNLGLAPSYEQYF; j_gene: TRBJ2-7; v_gene: TRBV7-3; len: 16; d_gene: TRBD2; abundance: NA
CDR3nt: TGTGCCAGCAGCTTAGCCACCGGGACAACGGACATTCAGTACTTC; CDR3aa: CASSLATGTTDIQYF; j_gene: TRBJ2-4; v_gene: TRBV11-2; len: 15; d_gene: NA; abundance: many
CDR3nt: TGCAGCATACTGACAGGGGGCGTTAACACGGGCACAGATACGCAGTATTTT; CDR3aa: CSILTGGVNTGTDTQYF; j_gene: TRBJ2-3; v_gene: TRBV29-1; len: 17; d_gene: TRBD1; abundance: NA
CDR3nt: TGTGCCAGCAGTTTGGGCTTCGCAGAGACCCAGTACTTC; CDR3aa: CASSLGFAETQYF; j_gene: TRBJ2-5; v_gene: TRBV12-3/TRBV12-4; len: 13; d_gene: NA; abundance: NA
CDR3nt: TGTGCCAGCAGCTTAAGGGTAGCGGAAGGCTACGAGCAGTACTTC; CDR3aa: CASSLRVAEGYEQYF; j_gene: TRBJ2-7; v_gene: TRBV7-2; len: 15; d_gene: NA; abundance: NA
CDR3nt: TGCAGTGCTGCCGGGACAGGAAACGAGATGGGCACTGAAGCTTTCTTT; CDR3aa: CSAAGTGNEMGTEAFF; j_gene: TRBJ1-1; v_gene: TRBV20-1; len: 16; d_gene: TRBD1; abundance: many
CDR3nt: TGTGCCAGCAGTTACCTTGGGACAGGGGCTTTGGAGCAGTACTTC; CDR3aa: CASSYLGTGALEQYF; j_gene: TRBJ2-7; v_gene: TRBV6-6; len: 15; d_gene: TRBD1; abundance: many
CDR3nt: TGTGCCTGGGGGGCCGGGAAGACTGAAGCTTTCTTT; CDR3aa: CAWGAGKTEAFF; j_gene: TRBJ1-1; v_gene: TRBV30; len: 12; d_gene: NA; abundance: many
CDR3nt: TGTGCCAGCGGCTCCCCCGGCGGGGGGCGGGACACCGGGGAGCTGTTTTTT; CDR3aa: CASGSPGGGRDTGELFF; j_gene: TRBJ2-2; v_gene: TRBV5-4; len: 17; d_gene: TRBD2; abundance: NA
CDR3nt: TGTGCCAGCAGCTCCGCGACTAGCGGGAGTCCCGGTACGGCCTACAATGAGCAGTTCTTC; CDR3aa: CASSSATSGSPGTAYNEQFF; j_gene: TRBJ2-1; v_gene: TRBV7-3; len: 20; d_gene: TRBD2; abundance: many
CDR3nt: TGTGCCAGCAGTGATCCCAGTCTGAACACTGAAGCTTTCTTT; CDR3aa: CASSDPSLNTEAFF; j_gene: TRBJ1-1; v_gene: TRBV25-1; len: 14; d_gene: NA; abundance: many
CDR3nt: TGTGCCAGCAGCCCCAGGGGGACCAGAGCTAACTATGGCTACACCTTC; CDR3aa: CASSPRGTRANYGYTF; j_gene: TRBJ1-2; v_gene: TRBV7-2; len: 16; d_gene: TRBD1; abundance: many
CDR3nt: TGTGCCAGTATCCTGCGGCAGGGGCCCCTCTTCCCTGGAAACACCATATATTTT; CDR3aa: CASILRQGPLFPGNTIYF; j_gene: TRBJ1-3; v_gene: TRBV19; len: 18; d_gene: NA; abundance: few
CDR3nt: TGTGCCACCAGTGTCAGGGGGAATCCCCATAACCCCCAAGAGACCCAGTACTTC; CDR3aa: CATSVRGNPHNPQETQYF; j_gene: TRBJ2-5; v_gene: TRBV24-1; len: 18; d_gene: TRBD1; abundance: NA
CDR3nt: TGTGCCAGCAGTTTCGAGGGAGCCAGGGGTGAGCAGTTCTTC; CDR3aa: CASSFEGARGEQFF; j_gene: TRBJ2-1; v_gene: TRBV7-9; len: 14; d_gene: NA; abundance: many